One sample yielded the 19 T cell receptor beta chains listed below, sequenced in a study of technical replicates of blood from a few donors. Libraries were prepared by immunoSEQ multiplex PCR; TCRdb keeps only in-frame clonotypes and omits some of them. The data show more than 65,000 clones, almost 96% seen once. The sequenced sample consisted of T cells isolated from PBMCs. The receptors stem from a human donor in good health.

The chain carries TRBV6-6 and TRBJ1-1; no reliable D call. V was trimmed by 6 bases and J by 3 bases, leaving 8 bases between them. This CDR3 region has 12 residues. Germline lookup yields CDR1 MNHNY and CDR2 SVGAGI (reference sequence). CDR3 in amino acids: CASSPRDTEAFF. DNA of the CDR3: TGTGCCAGCAGCCCACGGGACACTGAAGCTTTCTTT.

The V and J genes are TRBV6-5 and TRBJ2-7; 9 bases line up with TRBD1. The CDR3 is made up of 15 amino acids. Trimming cost V 3 bases and J 4 bases; bases outside gene matches: 7. Germline values: CDR1 MNHEY, CDR2 SVGAGI. The DNA of the CDR3 is TGTGCCAGCAGTTATGCCGGGACAGGGTTATACGAGCAGTACTTC. The encoded protein is CASSYAGTGLYEQYF.

J is TRBJ1-4 and V is TRBV6-5; D is uncertain. Germline V CDR1 and CDR2: MNHEY, SVGAGI. V was shortened by 2 bases and J by 8 bases, with 9 bases between the two germline ends. The CDR3 covers 13 residues. CDR3 in amino acids: CASSYHGREKLFF. CDR3 bases: TGTGCCAGCAGTTACCACGGGAGGGAAAAACTGTTTTTT.

The V call is TRBV6-6, the J call TRBJ1-1; 9 bases agree with TRBD1. Losses at the gene ends were 6 bases for V and 1 base for J; bases not matched to a gene: 3. This CDR3 contains 14 residues. Germline lookup yields CDR1 MNHNY and CDR2 SVGAGI (reference sequence). The CDR3 sequence is CASRRTGANTEAFF. CDR3 DNA sequence: TGTGCCAGCAGACGGACAGGGGCGAACACTGAAGCTTTCTTT.

The J gene is TRBJ2-3, the V gene TRBV9; D is perhaps TRBD1 (5 bases). This CDR3 is built from 14 residues. The germline gives CDR1 SGDLS, CDR2 YYNGEE. V was clipped by 1 base and J by 5 bases, with 11 bases between them. CDR3 in DNA: TGTGCCAGCAGCGTATTGGGGCAGGGAGATACGCAGTATTTT. It codes for CASSVLGQGDTQYF.

The CDR3 DNA is TGTGCCTGGCAAGACAGCCGCGGCTACGAGCAGTACTTC. Its translation: CAWQDSRGYEQYF. The chain is built from TRBV30 and TRBJ2-7, with D possibly TRBD1 on 5 matching bases. Germline values: CDR1 GTSNPN, CDR2 SVGIG (reference sequence). The CDR3 is 13 residues long. V was shortened by 5 bases and J by 3 bases, with 14 bases between the two germline ends.

The chain has TRBV6-5 and TRBJ2-1, with 16 positions matching TRBD2. This CDR3 contains 16 residues. V lost 0 bases to trimming and J lost 12 bases; unmatched junction nucleotides: 5. The germline CDR1 and CDR2 sequences are MNHEY and SVGAGI. The chain's CDR3 is CASSYSGTSGRGMQFF. The CDR3 DNA sequence: TGTGCCAGCAGTTACTCCGGGACTAGCGGGAGGGGGATGCAGTTCTTC.

The chain is built from TRBV7-2 and TRBJ1-1; 7 bases align to TRBD1. With V trimmed by 0 bases and J by 4 bases, 23 bases remained unmatched. This CDR3 contains 21 residues. Germline V gene lookup returns CDR1 SGHTA and CDR2 FQGNSA. This CDR3 reads CASSLALLYAQGLRGSTEAFF. The CDR3 region has the DNA TGTGCCAGCAGCTTAGCCTTACTTTACGCACAGGGGCTACGGGGGAGCACTGAAGCTTTCTTT.

V usage is TRBV28 and J usage is TRBJ2-3, with 9 positions matching TRBD2. V lost 1 base, J lost 2 bases, and 4 bases stayed unmatched. There are 16 residues in the CDR3. Germline CDR1 is MDHEN and CDR2 is SYDVKM. The CDR3 reads CASSLSLAGATDTQYF. The CDR3 nucleotides read TGTGCCAGCAGTTTATCCTTAGCGGGGGCCACAGATACGCAGTATTTT.

This sequence joins TRBV28 and TRBJ2-3; 9 bases are a match to TRBD2. Germline loops: CDR1 MDHEN, CDR2 SYDVKM. The CDR3 runs to 15 residues. The trim removed 2 bases at V and 2 bases at J, leaving 2 bases unmatched. The CDR3 spells CASSLIAGVTDTQYF. The CDR3, as DNA: TGTGCCAGCAGTTTAATAGCGGGAGTCACAGATACGCAGTATTTT.

This chain connects TRBV7-2 to TRBJ2-1, with D possibly TRBD2 on 6 matching bases. Germline V lookup: CDR1 SGHTA, CDR2 FQGNSA. The CDR3 is 14 residues long. Trimming shortened V by 5 bases and J by 6 bases, and 14 bases separated the two germline ends. The CDR3 loop reads CASSLQIAANEQFF. CDR3 sequence (DNA): TGTGCCAGCAGCCTCCAAATAGCGGCCAATGAGCAGTTCTTC.

The V call is TRBV5-1, the J call TRBJ2-7; 7 bases are shared with TRBD2. This CDR3 spans 17 amino acids. V dropped 1 base and J dropped 1; count of bases not matched to a gene: 11. Germline-derived CDR1 and CDR2 are SGHRS and YFSETQ. DNA of the CDR3: TGCGCCAGCAGCTTGTGGGGGGACTATCCCTCTTCCTACGAGCAGTACTTC. Residues: CASSLWGDYPSSYEQYF.

The CDR3 bases are TGCGCCAGCAGCTTCGCTCAGGGTCGAAGCTCCTACGAGCAGTACTTC. Its protein product is CASSFAQGRSSYEQYF. V and J are TRBV5-1 and TRBJ2-7; D might be TRBD1 (5 bases). With 2 bases removed from V and 0 bases from J, the gap between germline ends came to 15 bases. The CDR3 is made up of 16 amino acids. Germline CDR1 is SGHRS and CDR2 is YFSETQ.

This chain joins TRBV27 and TRBJ2-7; D perhaps matches TRBD1 (6 bases). Trimming took off 5 bases at V and 3 bases at J, with 14 bases between the two ends. The CDR3 loop spans 14 amino acids. The germline CDR1 and CDR2 sequences are MNHEY and SMNVEV (reference sequence). CDR3 coding DNA: TGTGCCAGCAGTCTTACAGGGTTAGGCTACGAGCAGTACTTC. Protein: CASSLTGLGYEQYF.

This clone was seen just once. The V gene is TRBV5-4, the J gene TRBJ2-4, with TRBD2 identical over 10 bases. The V and J ends lost 0 bases and 7 bases, in that order; junction bases with no gene match: 1. CDR1 SGHNT and CDR2 YYREEE come from the germline V gene (reference sequence). The CDR3 contains 14 residues. CDR3 protein: CASSLGSGGNIQYF. In nucleotides, the CDR3 is TGTGCCAGCAGCTTGGGTAGCGGGGGGAACATTCAGTACTTC.

The chain joins TRBV4-3 to TRBJ1-4, with D unclear. The germline gives CDR1 LGHNA, CDR2 YSLEER. V lost 0 bases and J 4 bases, leaving 9 bases between the germline ends. The CDR3 contains 15 residues. Written as DNA, the CDR3 is TGCGCCAGCAGCCAAGATCTGAGGATTAATGAAAAACTGTTTTTT. Translated: CASSQDLRINEKLFF.

The chain couples TRBV5-1 to TRBJ2-7; no definite D call. The germline V gene encodes CDR1 SGHRS and CDR2 YFSETQ. The CDR3 runs to 14 residues. Trimming took off 5 bases at V and 7 bases at J, with 19 bases between the two ends. In DNA form, the CDR3 reads TGCGCCAGCAGTTTCGGGTTTGGTCGAACAGAGCAGTACTTC. Its protein product is CASSFGFGRTEQYF.

The V gene is TRBV13, the J gene TRBJ2-5, with 7 bases identical to TRBD1. The CDR3 is 15 residues long. Germline values: CDR1 PRHDT, CDR2 FYEKMQ (reference sequence). V shed 5 bases, J shed 6 bases, and the junction held 12 bases outside the gene matches. CDR3 DNA: TGTGCCAGCAGCCTGGGGACAGCCGCAACGAAGACCCAGTACTTC. Its translation is CASSLGTAATKTQYF.

The CDR3 DNA is TGTGCCAGCAGGCTCGTTGGCATGAACACTGAAGCTTTCTTT. It codes for CASRLVGMNTEAFF. The chain employs TRBV7-9 and TRBJ1-1, with no clear D. This CDR3 spans 14 amino acids. The germline V gene encodes CDR1 SEHNR and CDR2 FQNEAQ (reference sequence). V lost 6 bases and J lost 0, with 11 bases in between. Looking up the rest from reference TRBV7-9 and TRBJ1-1 gives the full variable domain: DTGVSQNPRHKITKRGQNVTFRCDPISEHNRLYWYRQTLGQGPEFLTYFQNEAQLEKSRLLSDRFSAERPKGSFSTLEIQRTEQGDSAMYLCASRLVGMNTEAFFGQGTRLTVV.